The rows below give T cell receptor beta chains drawn from one sample of a study of OX40 agonist ivuxolimab in advanced cancers. Produced via immunoSEQ multiplex PCR; TCRdb's table is partial and in-frame only. The sample shows about 81,000 clones, just over 90% of them seen only once. This material consisted of CD4+ or CD8+ T cells sorted from blood, taken in a trial of the OX40 agonist ivuxolimab. The receptors come from an adult with an advanced solid tumor such as melanoma, head and neck, liver or kidney cancer. Both conserved end residues are part of each CDR3. The order of the fields is J gene, clone size, V gene, D gene, CDR3 protein, CDR3 DNA. D genes are given only for firm matches. For some rows the clone size is stated as once, few or many, or as a class when expanded; others skip it.

j_call: TRBJ2-5
clone_size: once
v_call: TRBV28
d_call: .
cdr3_aa: CASSPPRGVETQYF
cdr3_nt: TGTGCCAGCAGTCCCCCCAGGGGAGTGGAGACCCAGTACTTC

j_call: TRBJ2-7
clone_size: .
v_call: TRBV4-1
d_call: .
cdr3_aa: CASSHLPPNEQYF
cdr3_nt: TGCGCCAGCAGCCATCTCCCCCCTAACGAGCAGTACTTC

j_call: TRBJ2-1
clone_size: .
v_call: TRBV7-9
d_call: .
cdr3_aa: CASSFTGRASRDEQFF
cdr3_nt: TGTGCCAGCAGCTTTACGGGACGGGCCAGCAGAGATGAGCAGTTCTTC

j_call: TRBJ1-1
clone_size: .
v_call: TRBV5-6
d_call: .
cdr3_aa: CASSLSVTGLGTEAFF
cdr3_nt: TGTGCCAGCAGCTTGTCGGTAACGGGCCTGGGCACTGAAGCTTTCTTT

j_call: TRBJ2-7
clone_size: .
v_call: TRBV29-1
d_call: TRBD1
cdr3_aa: CSVLGRDRLYEQYF
cdr3_nt: TGCAGCGTTTTAGGCCGGGACAGATTGTACGAGCAGTACTTC

j_call: TRBJ2-3
clone_size: .
v_call: TRBV2
d_call: TRBD1
cdr3_aa: CATLRTGDPDTQYF
cdr3_nt: TGTGCCACTTTAAGGACAGGGGACCCGGATACGCAGTATTTT

j_call: TRBJ1-1
clone_size: .
v_call: TRBV18
d_call: .
cdr3_aa: CASSPWVASNNMNTEAFF
cdr3_nt: TGTGCCAGCTCCCCCTGGGTGGCGTCAAATAACATGAACACTGAAGCTTTCTTT

j_call: TRBJ1-2
clone_size: .
v_call: TRBV7-9
d_call: .
cdr3_aa: CASSLTGKDYGYTF
cdr3_nt: TGTGCCAGCAGCTTAACGGGGAAGGACTATGGCTACACCTTC

j_call: TRBJ1-2
clone_size: .
v_call: TRBV18
d_call: TRBD1
cdr3_aa: CASSPLQDRGPYGYTF
cdr3_nt: TGTGCCAGCTCACCTCTGCAGGACAGGGGACCGTATGGCTACACCTTC

j_call: TRBJ1-3
clone_size: .
v_call: TRBV6-5
d_call: .
cdr3_aa: CASSYGSSGNTIYF
cdr3_nt: TGTGCCAGCAGTTACGGCAGCTCTGGAAACACCATATATTTT

j_call: TRBJ2-1
clone_size: .
v_call: TRBV7-2
d_call: TRBD2
cdr3_aa: CASSLVLAGGLNEQFF
cdr3_nt: TGTGCCAGCAGCTTAGTTCTGGCGGGGGGGCTCAATGAGCAGTTCTTC

j_call: TRBJ2-5
clone_size: .
v_call: TRBV7-8
d_call: .
cdr3_aa: CASSPTPLLQETQYF
cdr3_nt: TGTGCCAGCAGCCCGACCCCCCTACTCCAAGAGACCCAGTACTTC

j_call: TRBJ1-1
clone_size: .
v_call: TRBV7-2
d_call: .
cdr3_aa: CASSLLSPRGTEAFF
cdr3_nt: TGTGCCAGCAGCTTACTAAGTCCCAGGGGCACTGAAGCTTTCTTT

j_call: TRBJ2-4
clone_size: .
v_call: TRBV27
d_call: .
cdr3_aa: CASSLQGWENIQYF
cdr3_nt: TGTGCCAGCAGTTTACAGGGATGGGAAAACATTCAGTACTTC

j_call: TRBJ2-1
clone_size: .
v_call: TRBV4-3
d_call: .
cdr3_aa: CASSQEIPNEQFF
cdr3_nt: TGCGCCAGCAGCCAAGAGATACCCAATGAGCAGTTCTTC

j_call: TRBJ1-2
clone_size: .
v_call: TRBV6-5
d_call: .
cdr3_aa: CASSYTPANYGYTF
cdr3_nt: TGTGCCAGCAGTTACACCCCAGCTAACTATGGCTACACCTTC

j_call: TRBJ2-7
clone_size: .
v_call: TRBV29-1
d_call: .
cdr3_aa: CSVGGGSGPTYEQYF
cdr3_nt: TGCAGCGTTGGTGGGGGATCGGGGCCTACCTACGAGCAGTACTTC

j_call: TRBJ2-1
clone_size: .
v_call: TRBV27
d_call: .
cdr3_aa: CASGGQFRVDEQFF
cdr3_nt: TGTGCCAGCGGTGGGCAGTTTCGAGTGGATGAGCAGTTCTTC

j_call: TRBJ2-2
clone_size: .
v_call: TRBV30
d_call: .
cdr3_aa: CAWSRAGPGELFF
cdr3_nt: TGTGCCTGGAGTAGAGCAGGGCCCGGGGAGCTGTTTTTT

j_call: TRBJ2-5
clone_size: .
v_call: TRBV9
d_call: TRBD1
cdr3_aa: CASSVPRTGDSNQETQYF
cdr3_nt: TGTGCCAGCAGCGTACCCCGGACAGGGGACTCTAACCAAGAGACCCAGTACTTC

j_call: TRBJ1-2
clone_size: .
v_call: TRBV5-1
d_call: .
cdr3_aa: CASSLGTAYGYTF
cdr3_nt: TGCGCCAGCAGCTTGGGAACCGCCTATGGCTACACCTTC

j_call: TRBJ2-7
clone_size: few
v_call: TRBV2
d_call: .
cdr3_aa: CASSDLAAYEQYF
cdr3_nt: TGTGCCAGCAGTGATCTAGCCGCCTACGAGCAGTACTTC

j_call: TRBJ1-2
clone_size: few
v_call: TRBV5-1
d_call: .
cdr3_aa: CASSPDRPSGYGYTF
cdr3_nt: TGCGCCAGCAGTCCTGACAGGCCCTCTGGCTATGGCTACACCTTC

j_call: TRBJ2-7
clone_size: .
v_call: TRBV7-9
d_call: .
cdr3_aa: CASSLGSISYEQYF
cdr3_nt: TGTGCCAGCAGCTTAGGCAGCATCTCCTACGAGCAGTACTTC

j_call: TRBJ1-2
clone_size: .
v_call: TRBV4-1
d_call: .
cdr3_aa: CASSQGGAPMRTNYGYTF
cdr3_nt: TGCGCCAGCAGCCAAGGAGGGGCCCCGATGCGTACAAACTATGGCTACACCTTC

j_call: TRBJ2-7
clone_size: once
v_call: TRBV2
d_call: .
cdr3_aa: CASSERWLAIHEQYF
cdr3_nt: TGTGCCAGCAGTGAAAGGTGGCTAGCCATCCACGAGCAGTACTTC

j_call: TRBJ2-1
clone_size: once
v_call: TRBV19
d_call: .
cdr3_aa: CASSISRNGYNEQFF
cdr3_nt: TGTGCCAGTAGTATATCCCGAAACGGCTACAATGAGCAGTTCTTC

j_call: TRBJ2-6
clone_size: .
v_call: TRBV7-2
d_call: TRBD1
cdr3_aa: CASSLIQGAGANVLTF
cdr3_nt: TGTGCCAGCAGCTTAATCCAGGGGGCTGGGGCCAACGTCCTGACTTTC

j_call: TRBJ2-7
clone_size: .
v_call: TRBV27
d_call: TRBD2
cdr3_aa: CASSLRDYGYEQYF
cdr3_nt: TGTGCCAGCAGTCTCCGGGACTACGGCTACGAGCAGTACTTC

j_call: TRBJ2-3
clone_size: .
v_call: TRBV4-1
d_call: TRBD1
cdr3_aa: CASSGTGRGNTQYF
cdr3_nt: TGCGCCAGTTCAGGGACAGGCCGAGGTAATACGCAGTATTTT

j_call: TRBJ1-6
clone_size: few
v_call: TRBV7-2
d_call: .
cdr3_aa: CASSLMGTPLHF
cdr3_nt: TGTGCCAGCAGCCTGATGGGTACACCCCTCCACTTT

j_call: TRBJ2-1
clone_size: .
v_call: TRBV9
d_call: .
cdr3_aa: CASSVLDANEQFF
cdr3_nt: TGTGCCAGCAGCGTTCTAGATGCGAATGAGCAGTTCTTC

j_call: TRBJ1-3
clone_size: .
v_call: TRBV28
d_call: .
cdr3_aa: CASSWGGASSGNTIYF
cdr3_nt: TGTGCCAGCAGTTGGGGGGGAGCCAGCTCTGGAAACACCATATATTTT

j_call: TRBJ2-7
clone_size: .
v_call: TRBV27
d_call: .
cdr3_aa: CASSMTVSYEQYF
cdr3_nt: TGTGCCAGCAGTATGACAGTCTCCTACGAGCAGTACTTC

j_call: TRBJ2-7
clone_size: .
v_call: TRBV6-5
d_call: TRBD1
cdr3_aa: CASSLEQGLTYEQYF
cdr3_nt: TGTGCCAGCAGTCTCGAACAGGGGTTGACCTACGAGCAGTACTTC

j_call: TRBJ2-3
clone_size: once
v_call: TRBV7-9
d_call: .
cdr3_aa: CASSSTGSPSTDTQYF
cdr3_nt: TGTGCCAGCAGCTCAACAGGGTCGCCTAGCACAGATACGCAGTATTTT

j_call: TRBJ1-2
clone_size: .
v_call: TRBV2
d_call: .
cdr3_aa: CASSEASPAGYTF
cdr3_nt: TGTGCCAGCAGTGAAGCGTCCCCCGCTGGCTACACCTTC

j_call: TRBJ2-7
clone_size: .
v_call: TRBV20-1
d_call: .
cdr3_aa: CSATSDYEQYF
cdr3_nt: TGCAGTGCTACTAGCGACTACGAGCAGTACTTC

j_call: TRBJ2-3
clone_size: .
v_call: TRBV6-5
d_call: .
cdr3_aa: CASSTGFTDTQYF
cdr3_nt: TGTGCCAGCAGCACCGGGTTCACAGATACGCAGTATTTT

j_call: TRBJ2-7
clone_size: .
v_call: TRBV4-2
d_call: TRBD1
cdr3_aa: CASSPGTGAYEQYF
cdr3_nt: TGTGCCAGCAGCCCAGGGACAGGAGCCTACGAGCAGTACTTC

j_call: TRBJ1-6
clone_size: .
v_call: TRBV5-1
d_call: TRBD1
cdr3_aa: CASSDGTAYNSPLHF
cdr3_nt: TGCGCCAGCAGCGACGGGACAGCCTATAATTCACCCCTCCACTTT

j_call: TRBJ2-7
clone_size: .
v_call: TRBV7-2
d_call: .
cdr3_aa: CASSLSAGASYEQYF
cdr3_nt: TGTGCCAGCAGCTTATCGGCGGGGGCCTCCTACGAGCAGTACTTC

j_call: TRBJ2-1
clone_size: once
v_call: TRBV19
d_call: TRBD2
cdr3_aa: CASSVAGGKYNEQFF
cdr3_nt: TGTGCCAGTAGCGTCGCGGGAGGCAAGTACAATGAGCAGTTCTTC

j_call: TRBJ2-7
clone_size: .
v_call: TRBV7-2
d_call: TRBD2
cdr3_aa: CASSYGLGGYEQYF
cdr3_nt: TGTGCCAGCAGCTACGGGCTGGGGGGGTACGAGCAGTACTTC

j_call: TRBJ2-7
clone_size: .
v_call: TRBV18
d_call: TRBD1
cdr3_aa: CASSLTGSSSYEQYF
cdr3_nt: TGTGCCAGCTCACTGACAGGGAGTAGCTCCTACGAGCAGTACTTC

j_call: TRBJ1-5
clone_size: .
v_call: TRBV27
d_call: .
cdr3_aa: CASSLFGSNQPQHF
cdr3_nt: TGTGCCAGCAGTTTGTTTGGGAGCAATCAGCCCCAGCATTTT

j_call: TRBJ1-1
clone_size: .
v_call: TRBV2
d_call: .
cdr3_aa: CASSGGLRGTEAFF
cdr3_nt: TGTGCCAGCTCGGGGGGGCTGAGGGGCACTGAAGCTTTCTTT

j_call: TRBJ1-1
clone_size: .
v_call: TRBV15
d_call: .
cdr3_aa: CATSTGQPNTEAFF
cdr3_nt: TGTGCCACCAGCACCGGACAGCCGAACACTGAAGCTTTCTTT

j_call: TRBJ2-1
clone_size: few
v_call: TRBV7-2
d_call: .
cdr3_aa: CASSLIGRNEQFF
cdr3_nt: TGTGCCAGCAGCTTAATAGGTCGCAATGAGCAGTTCTTC

j_call: TRBJ2-7
clone_size: .
v_call: TRBV14
d_call: .
cdr3_aa: CASSQTGYEQYF
cdr3_nt: TGTGCCAGCAGCCAAACAGGTTACGAGCAGTACTTC

j_call: TRBJ2-2
clone_size: once
v_call: TRBV28
d_call: TRBD2
cdr3_aa: CASSPLSGRAENTGELFF
cdr3_nt: TGTGCCAGCAGTCCCCTTAGCGGGAGGGCCGAAAACACCGGGGAGCTGTTTTTT

j_call: TRBJ2-3
clone_size: few
v_call: TRBV4-1
d_call: TRBD2
cdr3_aa: CASSQVLAGNTDTQYF
cdr3_nt: TGCGCCAGCAGCCAAGTACTAGCGGGGAACACAGATACGCAGTATTTT

j_call: TRBJ1-3
clone_size: once
v_call: TRBV11-2
d_call: .
cdr3_aa: CASSLVPGTNSGNTIYF
cdr3_nt: TGTGCCAGCAGCTTAGTCCCCGGGACTAACTCTGGAAACACCATATATTTT

j_call: TRBJ2-7
clone_size: once
v_call: TRBV19
d_call: .
cdr3_aa: CASSIKAGSYEQYF
cdr3_nt: TGTGCCAGTAGTATCAAAGCCGGCTCCTACGAGCAGTACTTC

j_call: TRBJ2-3
clone_size: .
v_call: TRBV5-6
d_call: .
cdr3_aa: CASSSGTDYTDTQYF
cdr3_nt: TGTGCCAGCAGCTCCGGCACGGACTACACAGATACGCAGTATTTT